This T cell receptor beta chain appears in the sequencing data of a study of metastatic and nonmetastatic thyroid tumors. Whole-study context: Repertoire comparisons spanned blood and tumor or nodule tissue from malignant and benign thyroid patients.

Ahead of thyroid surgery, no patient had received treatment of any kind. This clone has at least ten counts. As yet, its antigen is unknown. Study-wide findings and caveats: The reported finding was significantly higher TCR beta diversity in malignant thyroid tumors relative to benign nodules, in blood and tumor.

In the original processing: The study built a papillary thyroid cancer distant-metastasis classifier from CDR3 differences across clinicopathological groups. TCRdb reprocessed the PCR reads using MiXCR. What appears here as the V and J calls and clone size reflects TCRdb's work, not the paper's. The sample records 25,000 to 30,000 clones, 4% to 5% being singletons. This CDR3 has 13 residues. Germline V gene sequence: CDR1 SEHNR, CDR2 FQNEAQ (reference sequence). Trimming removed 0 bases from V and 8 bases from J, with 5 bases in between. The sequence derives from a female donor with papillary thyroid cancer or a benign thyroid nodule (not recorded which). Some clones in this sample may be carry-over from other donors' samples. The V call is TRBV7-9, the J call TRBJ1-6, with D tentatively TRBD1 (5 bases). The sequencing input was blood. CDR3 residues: CASSLAGDSPLHF. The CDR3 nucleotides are TGTGCCAGCAGCTTAGCAGGGGATTCACCCCTCCACTTT.